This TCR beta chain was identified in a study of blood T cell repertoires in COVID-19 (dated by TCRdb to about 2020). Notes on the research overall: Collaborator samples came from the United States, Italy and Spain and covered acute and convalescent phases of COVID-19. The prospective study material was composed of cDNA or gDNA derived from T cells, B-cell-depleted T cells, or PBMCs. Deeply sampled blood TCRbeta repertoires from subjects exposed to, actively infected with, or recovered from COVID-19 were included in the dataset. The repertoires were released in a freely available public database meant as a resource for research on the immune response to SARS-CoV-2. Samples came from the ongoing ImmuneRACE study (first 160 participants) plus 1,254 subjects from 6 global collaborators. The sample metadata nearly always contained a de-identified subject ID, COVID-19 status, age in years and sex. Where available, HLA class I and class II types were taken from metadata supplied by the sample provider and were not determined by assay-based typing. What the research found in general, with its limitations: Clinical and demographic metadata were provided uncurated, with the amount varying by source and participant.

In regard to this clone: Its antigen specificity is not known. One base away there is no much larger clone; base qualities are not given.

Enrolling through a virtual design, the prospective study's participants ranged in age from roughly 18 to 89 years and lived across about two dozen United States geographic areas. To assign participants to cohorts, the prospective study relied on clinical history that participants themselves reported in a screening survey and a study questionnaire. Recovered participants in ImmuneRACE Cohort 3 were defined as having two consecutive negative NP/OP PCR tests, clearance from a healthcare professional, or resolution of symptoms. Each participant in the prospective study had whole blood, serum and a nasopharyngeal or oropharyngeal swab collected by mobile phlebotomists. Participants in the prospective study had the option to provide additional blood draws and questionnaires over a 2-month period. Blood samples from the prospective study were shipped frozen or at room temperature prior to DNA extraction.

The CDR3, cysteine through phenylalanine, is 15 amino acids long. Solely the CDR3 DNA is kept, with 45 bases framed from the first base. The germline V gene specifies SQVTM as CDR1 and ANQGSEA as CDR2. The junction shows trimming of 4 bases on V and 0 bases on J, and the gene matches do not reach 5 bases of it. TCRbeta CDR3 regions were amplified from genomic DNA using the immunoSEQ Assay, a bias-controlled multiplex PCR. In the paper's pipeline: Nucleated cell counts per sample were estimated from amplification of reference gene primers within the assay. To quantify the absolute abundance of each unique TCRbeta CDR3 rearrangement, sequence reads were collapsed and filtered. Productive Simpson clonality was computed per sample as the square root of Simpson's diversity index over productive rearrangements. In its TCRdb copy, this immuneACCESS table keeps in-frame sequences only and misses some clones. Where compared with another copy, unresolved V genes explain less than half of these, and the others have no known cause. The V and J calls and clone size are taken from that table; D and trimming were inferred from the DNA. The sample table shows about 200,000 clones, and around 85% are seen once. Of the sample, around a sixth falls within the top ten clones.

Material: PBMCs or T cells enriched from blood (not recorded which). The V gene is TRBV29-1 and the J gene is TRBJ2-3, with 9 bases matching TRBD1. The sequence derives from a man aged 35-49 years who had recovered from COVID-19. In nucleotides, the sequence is TGCAGCGTTGGGGGGACAGGGACTAGCACAGATACGCAGTATTTT. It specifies CSVGGTGTSTDTQYF.